These T cell receptor beta chains were read from a single sample in a study of blood T cell repertoires in COVID-19. Profiled with immunoSEQ multiplex PCR; TCRdb holds only in-frame clones, not every one. Found here are about 180,000 clones, 83% of them singletons; the top ten hold less than 10%. The sample consisted of peripheral blood. These receptors all stem from a woman aged 70 to 79 with COVID-19, enrolled during active disease. Each CDR3 is given with its conserved first and last residue. Each record gives: V gene, clone size, CDR3 length, D gene, J gene, CDR3 protein, CDR3 DNA. D genes are given only for firm matches. Size is stated for part of the rows, as once, few or many counts, or as a class when the clone is expanded.

TRBV7-3	NA	15	TRBD2	TRBJ2-1	CASSLVTSGIGEQFF	TGTGCCAGCAGCTTAGTGACTAGCGGGATAGGAGAGCAGTTCTTC
TRBV7-2	few	14	NA	TRBJ2-7	CASSPSGAHIEQYF	TGTGCCAGCAGCCCGTCAGGGGCGCATATCGAGCAGTACTTC
TRBV4-3	NA	16	NA	TRBJ1-5	CASSQERQEGNQPQHF	TGCGCCAGCAGCCAAGAAAGGCAGGAAGGTAATCAGCCCCAGCATTTT
TRBV6-5	NA	13	NA	TRBJ1-2	CASSYEGEHGYTF	TGTGCCAGCAGTTATGAGGGGGAGCATGGCTACACCTTC
TRBV7-2	NA	14	TRBD1	TRBJ2-7	CASRDRQGSYEQYF	TGTGCCAGCAGAGACAGACAGGGTTCCTACGAGCAGTACTTC
TRBV24-1	NA	14	TRBD2	TRBJ2-7	CATSSGIGPNEQYF	TGTGCCACAAGCAGCGGGATCGGGCCGAACGAGCAGTACTTC
TRBV19	NA	12	NA	TRBJ2-1	CASSIDRNEQFF	TGTGCCAGTAGTATAGATAGAAATGAGCAGTTCTTC
TRBV29-1	NA	12	TRBD1	TRBJ1-2	CSVEVGGAGYTF	TGCAGCGTTGAAGTAGGGGGCGCAGGCTACACCTTC
TRBV3-1/TRBV3-2	NA	16	TRBD2	TRBJ2-3	CASSPLAGVPTDTQYF	TGTGCCAGCAGCCCTCTAGCGGGAGTCCCTACAGATACGCAGTATTTT
TRBV10-3	NA	14	NA	TRBJ2-3	CAIFQRSSTDTQYF	TGTGCCATCTTCCAGCGGAGTAGCACAGATACGCAGTATTTT
TRBV7-2	once	15	NA	TRBJ2-1	CASSFNSPSLNEQFF	TGTGCCAGCAGCTTTAACTCTCCCTCTTTGAATGAGCAGTTCTTC
TRBV27	NA	16	NA	TRBJ2-3	CASSLSISSVASTQYF	TGTGCCAGCAGTTTATCGATTTCGAGCGTAGCTTCTACGCAGTATTTT
TRBV7-2	NA	15	TRBD2	TRBJ2-7	CASSLELAGGLSQYF	TGTGCCAGCAGCTTAGAGCTAGCGGGAGGCCTCTCGCAGTACTTC
TRBV5-1	once	18	TRBD2	TRBJ2-1	CASSLALAGGKSYNEQFF	TGCGCCAGCAGCTTGGCACTAGCGGGAGGGAAATCCTACAATGAGCAGTTCTTC
TRBV18	NA	14	NA	TRBJ1-1	CASSPVIVNTEAFF	TGTGCCAGCTCACCAGTTATCGTAAACACTGAAGCTTTCTTT
TRBV6-5	NA	14	NA	TRBJ1-2	CASSYRDNNYGYTF	TGTGCCAGCAGTTACCGGGACAATAACTATGGCTACACCTTC
TRBV24-1	NA	15	NA	TRBJ1-5	CATSDPRRGHQPQHF	TGTGCCACCAGTGACCCCCGGAGGGGACATCAGCCCCAGCATTTT
TRBV18	NA	15	NA	TRBJ2-3	CASSPPGLPSDTQYF	TGTGCCAGCTCACCGCCGGGACTCCCCTCAGATACGCAGTATTTT
TRBV7-3	NA	15	NA	TRBJ2-3	CASSLSSLGADTQYF	TGTGCCAGCAGCTTATCTAGCCTGGGCGCAGATACGCAGTATTTT
TRBV7-6	few	11	NA	TRBJ2-4	CASSSGSIQYF	TGTGCCAGCAGCTCCGGGAGCATTCAGTACTTC
TRBV2	NA	13	TRBD1	TRBJ1-2	CASKRTGNYGYTF	TGTGCCAGCAAACGGACAGGAAACTATGGCTACACCTTC
TRBV7-9	NA	13	NA	TRBJ2-7	CASSLGQDYEQYF	TGTGCCAGCAGCTTAGGCCAGGATTACGAGCAGTACTTC
TRBV7-2	NA	12	NA	TRBJ1-4	CASSLDQAKLFF	TGTGCCAGCAGCTTAGATCAGGCAAAACTGTTTTTT
TRBV28	NA	13	NA	TRBJ1-3	CASEVRSQNTIYF	TGTGCCAGCGAAGTGCGGTCCCAAAACACCATATATTTT
TRBV19	NA	14	TRBD1	TRBJ1-4	CASSFRDSNEKLFF	TGTGCCAGTAGTTTCCGGGACAGTAATGAAAAACTGTTTTTT
TRBV6-2/TRBV6-3	NA	17	NA	TRBJ1-5	CASSWDPGLGVGEPQHF	TGTGCCAGCAGTTGGGATCCAGGATTAGGGGTTGGGGAGCCCCAGCATTTT
TRBV10-3	NA	17	NA	TRBJ1-5	CAISESALGSSNQPQHF	TGTGCCATCAGTGAGTCGGCGTTGGGGAGTAGCAATCAGCCCCAGCATTTT
TRBV7-9	NA	12	TRBD1	TRBJ1-2	CASSNQGVGYTF	TGTGCCAGCAGCAATCAGGGGGTTGGCTACACCTTC
TRBV2	NA	12	NA	TRBJ1-4	CASGQYNEKLFF	TGTGCCAGCGGCCAGTATAATGAAAAACTGTTTTTT
TRBV7-9	NA	15	TRBD1	TRBJ1-4	CASSPSGQGNEKLFF	TGTGCCAGCAGCCCCTCCGGACAGGGGAATGAAAAACTGTTTTTT
TRBV28	NA	13	NA	TRBJ2-1	CASRGPRYNEQFF	TGTGCCAGCAGGGGGCCAAGGTACAATGAGCAGTTCTTC
TRBV18	NA	15	TRBD1	TRBJ1-5	CASSPRDRGDQPQHF	TGTGCCAGCTCACCTCGTGACAGGGGGGACCAGCCCCAGCATTTT
TRBV29-1	once	14	TRBD1	TRBJ2-1	CSVERRTGTNEQFF	TGCAGCGTTGAAAGGAGGACAGGGACGAATGAGCAGTTCTTC
TRBV7-2	NA	15	NA	TRBJ2-7	CASSLAGRQSREQYF	TGTGCCAGCAGCTTAGCGGGGAGACAATCGAGAGAGCAGTACTTC
TRBV6-2/TRBV6-3	NA	15	TRBD1	TRBJ2-2	CASSYSTGVTGELFF	TGTGCCAGCAGTTACTCGACAGGGGTCACCGGGGAGCTGTTTTTT
TRBV5-1	NA	14	TRBD2	TRBJ2-3	CASRLAGPTDTQYF	TGCGCCAGCAGGTTAGCGGGACCCACAGATACGCAGTATTTT
TRBV2	NA	14	NA	TRBJ1-1	CASSEQGSNTEAFF	TGTGCCAGCAGTGAACAGGGATCTAACACTGAAGCTTTCTTT
TRBV2	few	16	TRBD2	TRBJ2-1	CASKAAGGPTYNEQFF	TGTGCCAGCAAAGCGGCGGGAGGGCCGACCTACAATGAGCAGTTCTTC
TRBV3-1/TRBV3-2	NA	15	NA	TRBJ1-2	CASSQHRLGEYGYTF	TGTGCCAGCAGCCAACACAGGCTAGGGGAATATGGCTACACCTTC
TRBV5-5	NA	15	TRBD1	TRBJ2-7	CASSFVTGGLSEQYF	TGTGCCAGCAGCTTCGTTACAGGGGGCCTCTCCGAGCAGTACTTC
TRBV21-1	once	17	NA	TRBJ2-2	CASGNSGSVFWSGELFF	TGTGCCAGCGGCAATAGCGGGAGCGTTTTCTGGTCCGGGGAGCTGTTTTTT
TRBV19	NA	15	NA	TRBJ2-7	CASSISQAVLREQYF	TGTGCCAGTAGTATTAGTCAGGCAGTCCTCCGGGAGCAGTACTTC
TRBV19	NA	16	TRBD2	TRBJ2-3	CASSIAGTGGTDTQYF	TGTGCCAGTAGTATAGCCGGGACGGGAGGAACAGATACGCAGTATTTT
TRBV6-6	NA	17	TRBD1	TRBJ2-3	CASSPRGDRLVADTQYF	TGTGCCAGCAGTCCTAGGGGGGACAGGCTGGTGGCAGATACGCAGTATTTT
TRBV27	few	15	TRBD1	TRBJ2-7	CASRLQGDPAYEQYF	TGTGCCAGCAGACTACAGGGGGACCCCGCCTACGAGCAGTACTTC
TRBV24-1	once	14	NA	TRBJ1-2	CATSDAGQGYGYTF	TGTGCCACCAGTGATGCCGGGCAGGGCTATGGCTACACCTTC
TRBV18	NA	14	NA	TRBJ2-7	CASSTSQGGYEQYF	TGTGCCAGCTCAACCTCACAGGGCGGGTACGAGCAGTACTTC
TRBV3-1/TRBV3-2	once	22	TRBD1	TRBJ2-2	CASSRNCGQDKIAIAVTGELFF	TGTGCCAGCAGCCGGAACTGTGGACAGGACAAAATCGCAATCGCGGTCACCGGGGAGCTGTTTTTT
TRBV24-1	NA	13	NA	TRBJ1-2	CATSAEKRDGYTF	TGTGCCACCAGTGCTGAAAAACGGGATGGCTACACCTTC
TRBV18	NA	16	TRBD1	TRBJ1-4	CASSPRADRGNEKLFF	TGTGCCAGCTCACCAAGGGCCGACAGGGGAAATGAAAAACTGTTTTTT
TRBV5-5	NA	14	TRBD1	TRBJ2-2	CASSIGQGIRELFF	TGTGCCAGCAGCATTGGACAGGGAATACGGGAGCTGTTTTTT
TRBV27	few	13	NA	TRBJ1-1	CASSNRLNTEAFF	TGTGCCAGCAGTAACAGATTGAACACTGAAGCTTTCTTT
TRBV15	NA	15	NA	TRBJ2-1	CATSKDSNTYNEQFF	TGTGCCACCAGCAAGGACAGTAATACTTACAATGAGCAGTTCTTC